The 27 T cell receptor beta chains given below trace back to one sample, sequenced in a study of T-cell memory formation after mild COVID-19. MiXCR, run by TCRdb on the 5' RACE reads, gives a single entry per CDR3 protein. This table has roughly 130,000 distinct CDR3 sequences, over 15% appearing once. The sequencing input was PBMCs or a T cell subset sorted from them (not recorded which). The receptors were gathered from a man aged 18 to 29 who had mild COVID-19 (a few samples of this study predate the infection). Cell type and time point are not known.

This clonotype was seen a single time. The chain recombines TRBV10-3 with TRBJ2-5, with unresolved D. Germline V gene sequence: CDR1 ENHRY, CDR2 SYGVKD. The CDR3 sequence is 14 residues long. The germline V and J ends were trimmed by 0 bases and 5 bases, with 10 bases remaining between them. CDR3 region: CAISESWVGETQYF. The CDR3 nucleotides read TGTGCCATCAGTGAGTCGTGGGTAGGGGAGACCCAGTACTTC.

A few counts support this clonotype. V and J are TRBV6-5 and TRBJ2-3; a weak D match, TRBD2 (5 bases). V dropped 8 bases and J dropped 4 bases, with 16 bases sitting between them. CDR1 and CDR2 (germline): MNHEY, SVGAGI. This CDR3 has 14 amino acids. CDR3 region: CASGRTLWADTQYF. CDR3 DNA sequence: TGTGCCAGCGGACGGACTCTATGGGCAGATACGCAGTATTTT.

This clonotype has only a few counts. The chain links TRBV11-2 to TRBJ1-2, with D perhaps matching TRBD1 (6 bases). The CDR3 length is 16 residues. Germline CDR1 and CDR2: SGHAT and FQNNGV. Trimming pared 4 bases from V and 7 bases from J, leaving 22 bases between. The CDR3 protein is CASSSQGRGAVGGYTF. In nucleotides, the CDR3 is TGTGCCAGCAGCTCCCAGGGGCGGGGGGCTGTAGGTGGCTACACCTTC.

The CDR3 sequence is CASSNDTNPHEQYF. The CDR3 nucleotides read TGTGCCAGCAGCAATGACACCAATCCCCACGAGCAGTACTTC. The rearrangement links TRBV7-9 to TRBJ2-7; D gene ambiguous. CDR1 is SEHNR, CDR2 FQNEAQ, per germline (reference sequence). Trimming pared 5 bases from V and 5 bases from J, leaving 16 bases between. This CDR3 is 14 amino acids long.

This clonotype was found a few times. The CDR3 region is CASSPQGDATDTQYF. CDR3 nucleotides: TGTGCCAGCTCACCACAGGGGGACGCCACAGATACGCAGTATTTT. This rearrangement joins TRBV18 to TRBJ2-3, with a tentative D call TRBD1 (6 bases). There are 15 residues in the CDR3. The V end lost 1 base, the J end lost 2 bases, and 10 bases lay between the germline ends. Germline CDR1 KGHSH, CDR2 LQKENI.

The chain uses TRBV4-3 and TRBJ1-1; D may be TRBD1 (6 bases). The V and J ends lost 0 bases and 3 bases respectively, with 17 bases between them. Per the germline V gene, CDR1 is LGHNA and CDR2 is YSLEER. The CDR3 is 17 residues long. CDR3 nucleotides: TGCGCCAGCAGCCAAGAACTGGGCAGGGGCATGGACACTGAAGCTTTCTTT. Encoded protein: CASSQELGRGMDTEAFF.

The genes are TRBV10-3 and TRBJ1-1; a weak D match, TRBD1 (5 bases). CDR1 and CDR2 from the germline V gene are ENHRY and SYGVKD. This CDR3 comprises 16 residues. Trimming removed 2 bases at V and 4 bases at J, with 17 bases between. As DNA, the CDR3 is TGTGCCATCAGTGAGGGAAGAGGTGGGGGTGTCACTGAAGCTTTCTTT. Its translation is CAISEGRGGGVTEAFF.

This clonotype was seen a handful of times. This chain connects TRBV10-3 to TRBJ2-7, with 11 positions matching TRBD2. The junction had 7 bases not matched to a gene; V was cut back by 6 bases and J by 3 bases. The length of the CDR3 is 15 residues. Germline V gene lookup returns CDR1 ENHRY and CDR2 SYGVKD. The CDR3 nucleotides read TGTGCCATCAGGGAGACTAGCGGGGTTTTCTACGAGCAGTACTTC. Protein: CAIRETSGVFYEQYF.

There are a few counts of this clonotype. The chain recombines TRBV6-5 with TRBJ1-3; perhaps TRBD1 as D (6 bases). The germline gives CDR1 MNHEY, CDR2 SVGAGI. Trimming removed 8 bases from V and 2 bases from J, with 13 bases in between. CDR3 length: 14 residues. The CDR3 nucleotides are TGTGCCAGCGGTTTCGGGACAACTGGAAACACCATATATTTT. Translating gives CASGFGTTGNTIYF.

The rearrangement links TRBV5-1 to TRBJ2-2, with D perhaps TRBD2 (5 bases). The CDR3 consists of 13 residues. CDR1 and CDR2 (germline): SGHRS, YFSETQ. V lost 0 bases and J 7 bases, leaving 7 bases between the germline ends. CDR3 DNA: TGCGCCAGCAGCTTGGGGGAGAGCGGGGAGCTGTTTTTT. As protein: CASSLGESGELFF.

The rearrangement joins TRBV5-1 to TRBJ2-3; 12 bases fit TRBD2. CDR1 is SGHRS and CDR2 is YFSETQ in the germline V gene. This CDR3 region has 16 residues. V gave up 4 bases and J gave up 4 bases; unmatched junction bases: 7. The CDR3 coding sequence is TGCGCCAGCAGCATTCAGACTAGCGGGGGTGCAGATACGCAGTATTTT. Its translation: CASSIQTSGGADTQYF.

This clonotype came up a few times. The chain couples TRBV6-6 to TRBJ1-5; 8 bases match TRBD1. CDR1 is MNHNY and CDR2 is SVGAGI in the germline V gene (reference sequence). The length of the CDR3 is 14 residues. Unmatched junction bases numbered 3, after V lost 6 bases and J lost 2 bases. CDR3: CASSQGAGNQPQHF. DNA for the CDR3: TGTGCCAGCAGCCAGGGGGCTGGCAATCAGCCCCAGCATTTT.

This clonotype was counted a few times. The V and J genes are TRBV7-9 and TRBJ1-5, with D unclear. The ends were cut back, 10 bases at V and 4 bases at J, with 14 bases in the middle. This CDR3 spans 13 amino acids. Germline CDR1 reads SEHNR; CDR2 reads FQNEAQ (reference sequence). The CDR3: CAISSGDNQPQHF. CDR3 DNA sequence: TGTGCCATATCGAGTGGAGATAATCAGCCCCAGCATTTT.

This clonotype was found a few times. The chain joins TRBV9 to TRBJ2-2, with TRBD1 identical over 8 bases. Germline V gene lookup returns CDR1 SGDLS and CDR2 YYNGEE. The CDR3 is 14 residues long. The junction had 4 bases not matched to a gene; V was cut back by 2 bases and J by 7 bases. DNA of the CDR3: TGTGCCAGCAGCGTTACAGGGGGTAGCGGGGAGCTGTTTTTT. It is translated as CASSVTGGSGELFF.

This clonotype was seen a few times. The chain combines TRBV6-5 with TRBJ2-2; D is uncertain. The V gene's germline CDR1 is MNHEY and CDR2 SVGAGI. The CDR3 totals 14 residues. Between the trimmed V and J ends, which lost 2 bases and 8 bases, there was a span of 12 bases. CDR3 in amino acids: CASSYTGLGGELFF. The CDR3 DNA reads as TGTGCCAGCAGTTACACCGGGTTGGGTGGGGAGCTGTTTTTT.

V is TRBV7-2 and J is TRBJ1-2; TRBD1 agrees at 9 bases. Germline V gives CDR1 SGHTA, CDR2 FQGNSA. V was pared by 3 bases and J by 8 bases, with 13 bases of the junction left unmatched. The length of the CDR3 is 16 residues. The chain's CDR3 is CASSFITGGGSEGYTF. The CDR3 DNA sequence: TGTGCCAGCAGCTTCATTACAGGGGGCGGGTCGGAGGGCTACACCTTC.

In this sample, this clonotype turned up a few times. Written as DNA, the CDR3 is TGTGCCAGCAGTTTAGACCACAGGGCCCTAGTCTCTGGAAACACCATATATTTT. Translating gives CASSLDHRALVSGNTIYF. This chain connects TRBV12-3 or TRBV12-4 to TRBJ1-3; possibly TRBD1 for D (6 bases). The CDR3 sequence is 18 residues long. V was pared by 1 base and J by 0 bases, with 16 bases between.

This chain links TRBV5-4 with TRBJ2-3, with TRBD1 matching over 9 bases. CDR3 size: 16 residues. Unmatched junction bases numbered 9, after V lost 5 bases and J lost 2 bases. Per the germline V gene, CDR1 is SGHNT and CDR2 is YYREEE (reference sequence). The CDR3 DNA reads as TGTGCCAGCAGGGGGAGACAGGGGGGGTCCACAGATACGCAGTATTTT. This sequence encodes CASRGRQGGSTDTQYF. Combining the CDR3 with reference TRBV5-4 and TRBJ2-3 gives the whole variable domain ETGVTQSPTHLIKTRGQQVTLRCSSQSGHNTVSWYQQALGQGPQFIFQYYREEENGRGNFPPRFSGLQFPNYSSELNVNALELDDSALYLCASRGRQGGSTDTQYFGPGTRLTVL.

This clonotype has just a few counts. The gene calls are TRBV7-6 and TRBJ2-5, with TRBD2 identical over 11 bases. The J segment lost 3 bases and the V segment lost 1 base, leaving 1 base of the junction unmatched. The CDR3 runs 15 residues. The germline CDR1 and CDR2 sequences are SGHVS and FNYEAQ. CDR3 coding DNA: TGTGCCAGCAGCTTAGGGGGACTAGCGGAAGAGACCCAGTACTTC. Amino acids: CASSLGGLAEETQYF.

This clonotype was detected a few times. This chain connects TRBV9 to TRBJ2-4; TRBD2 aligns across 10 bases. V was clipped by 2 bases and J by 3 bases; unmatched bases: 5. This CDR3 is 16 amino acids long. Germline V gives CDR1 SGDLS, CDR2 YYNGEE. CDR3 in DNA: TGTGCCAGCAGCGTCGGGCCTAGCGGGGGCAAAAACATTCAGTACTTC. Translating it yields CASSVGPSGGKNIQYF.

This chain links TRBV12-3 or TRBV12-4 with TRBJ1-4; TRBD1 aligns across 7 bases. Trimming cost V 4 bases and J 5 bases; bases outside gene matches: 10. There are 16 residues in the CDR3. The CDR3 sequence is CASSYRQGAVNEKLFF. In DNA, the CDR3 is TGTGCCAGCAGTTACAGACAGGGAGCGGTAAATGAAAAACTGTTTTTT.

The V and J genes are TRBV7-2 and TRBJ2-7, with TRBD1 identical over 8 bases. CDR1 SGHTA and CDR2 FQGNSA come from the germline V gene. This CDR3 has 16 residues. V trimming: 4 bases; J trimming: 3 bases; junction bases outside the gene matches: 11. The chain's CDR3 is CASSSRQGSRNYEQYF. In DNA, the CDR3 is TGTGCCAGCAGCTCCAGACAGGGGAGTCGAAACTACGAGCAGTACTTC.

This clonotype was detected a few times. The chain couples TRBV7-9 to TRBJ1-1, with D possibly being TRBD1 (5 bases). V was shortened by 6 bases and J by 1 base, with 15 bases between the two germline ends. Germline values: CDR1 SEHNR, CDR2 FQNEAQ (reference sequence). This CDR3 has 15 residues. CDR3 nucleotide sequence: TGTGCCAGCAGACAGACAGAGAGCCCGAACACTGAAGCTTTCTTT. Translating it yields CASRQTESPNTEAFF.

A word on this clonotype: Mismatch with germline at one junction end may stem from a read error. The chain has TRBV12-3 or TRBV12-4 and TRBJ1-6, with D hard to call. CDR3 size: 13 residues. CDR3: CASSPQIHSPIHF. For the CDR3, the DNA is TGTGCCAGCAGTCCCCAGATTCATTCACCCATCCACTTT.

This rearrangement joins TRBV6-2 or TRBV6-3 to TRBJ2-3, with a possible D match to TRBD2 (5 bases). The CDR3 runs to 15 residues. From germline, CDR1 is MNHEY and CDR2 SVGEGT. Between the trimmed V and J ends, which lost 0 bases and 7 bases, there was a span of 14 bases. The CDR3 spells CASSYSSDPTNTQYF. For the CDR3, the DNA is TGTGCCAGCAGTTACTCTAGCGACCCAACCAATACGCAGTATTTT.

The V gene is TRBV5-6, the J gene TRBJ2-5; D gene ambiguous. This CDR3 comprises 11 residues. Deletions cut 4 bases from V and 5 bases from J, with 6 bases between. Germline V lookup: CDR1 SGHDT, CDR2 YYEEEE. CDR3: CASSAVETQYF. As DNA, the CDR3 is TGTGCCAGCAGCGCTGTGGAGACCCAGTACTTC.

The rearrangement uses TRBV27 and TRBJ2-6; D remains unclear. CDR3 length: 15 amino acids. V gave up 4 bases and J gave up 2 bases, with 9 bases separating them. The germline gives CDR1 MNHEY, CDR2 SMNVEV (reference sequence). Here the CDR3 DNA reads TGTGCCAGCAGTTATGGGGTAGCTGGGGCCAACGTCCTGACTTTC. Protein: CASSYGVAGANVLTF.